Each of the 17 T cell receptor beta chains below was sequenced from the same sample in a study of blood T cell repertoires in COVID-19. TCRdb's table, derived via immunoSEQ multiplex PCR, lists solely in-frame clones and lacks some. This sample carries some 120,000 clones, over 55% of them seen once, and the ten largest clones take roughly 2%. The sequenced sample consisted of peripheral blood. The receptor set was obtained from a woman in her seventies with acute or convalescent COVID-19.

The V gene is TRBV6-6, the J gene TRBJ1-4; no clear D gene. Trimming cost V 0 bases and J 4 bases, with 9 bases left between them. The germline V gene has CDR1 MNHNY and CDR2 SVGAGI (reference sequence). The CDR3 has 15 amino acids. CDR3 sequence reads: CASSYSRGLNEKLFF. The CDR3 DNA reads TGTGCCAGCAGTTACTCGAGAGGACTTAATGAAAAACTGTTTTTT.

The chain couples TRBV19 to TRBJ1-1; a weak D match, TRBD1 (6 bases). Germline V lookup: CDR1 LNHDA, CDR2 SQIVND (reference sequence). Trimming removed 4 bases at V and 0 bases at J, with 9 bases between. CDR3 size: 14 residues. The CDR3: CASSKRGLNTEAFF. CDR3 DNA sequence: TGTGCCAGTAGTAAGAGGGGGTTGAACACTGAAGCTTTCTTT. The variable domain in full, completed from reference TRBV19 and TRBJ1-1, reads DGGITQSPKYLFRKEGQNVTLSCEQNLNHDAMYWYRQDPGQGLRLIYYSQIVNDFQKGDIAEGYSVSREKKESFPLTVTSAQKNPTAFYLCASSKRGLNTEAFFGQGTRLTVV.

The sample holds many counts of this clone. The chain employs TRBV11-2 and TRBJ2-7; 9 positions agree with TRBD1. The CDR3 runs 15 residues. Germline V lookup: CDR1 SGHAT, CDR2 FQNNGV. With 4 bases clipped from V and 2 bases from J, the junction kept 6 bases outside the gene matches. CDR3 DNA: TGTGCCAGCAGCTCCTACAGGGGGCTTGCCTACGAGCAGTACTTC. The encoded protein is CASSSYRGLAYEQYF.

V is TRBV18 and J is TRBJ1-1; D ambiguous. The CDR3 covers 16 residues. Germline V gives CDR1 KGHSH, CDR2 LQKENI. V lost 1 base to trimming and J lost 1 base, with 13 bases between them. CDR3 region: CASSPQTGRGNTEAFF. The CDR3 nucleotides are TGTGCCAGCTCACCACAGACCGGGAGAGGGAACACTGAAGCTTTCTTT.

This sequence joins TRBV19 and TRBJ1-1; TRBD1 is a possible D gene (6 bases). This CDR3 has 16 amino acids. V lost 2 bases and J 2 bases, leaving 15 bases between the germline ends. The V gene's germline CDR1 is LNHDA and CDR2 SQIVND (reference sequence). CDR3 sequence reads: CASSIFSGTSNTEAFF. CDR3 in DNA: TGTGCCAGTAGTATATTTTCCGGGACATCCAACACTGAAGCTTTCTTT.

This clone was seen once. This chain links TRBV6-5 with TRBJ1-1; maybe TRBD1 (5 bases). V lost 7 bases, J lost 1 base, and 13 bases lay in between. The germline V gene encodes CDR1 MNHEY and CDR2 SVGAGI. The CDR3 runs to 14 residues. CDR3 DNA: TGTGCCAGCATCCCAGGCCAGGGGAACACTGAAGCTTTCTTT. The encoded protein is CASIPGQGNTEAFF.

CDR3 amino acids: CAISGNRGNYGYTF. Written as DNA, the CDR3 is TGTGCCATCAGTGGGAACAGGGGAAACTATGGCTACACCTTC. The chain is built from TRBV10-3 and TRBJ1-2; 7 nucleotides line up with TRBD1. In germline, CDR1 is ENHRY, CDR2 SYGVKD. The trim removed 4 bases at V and 2 bases at J, leaving 4 bases unmatched. This CDR3 is built from 14 residues.

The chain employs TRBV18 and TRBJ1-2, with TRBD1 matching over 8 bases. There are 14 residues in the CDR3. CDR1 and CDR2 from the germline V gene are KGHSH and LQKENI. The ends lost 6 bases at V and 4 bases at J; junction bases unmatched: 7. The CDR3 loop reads CASSRMQGAYGYTF. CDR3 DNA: TGTGCCAGCTCCCGGATGCAGGGGGCCTATGGCTACACCTTC.

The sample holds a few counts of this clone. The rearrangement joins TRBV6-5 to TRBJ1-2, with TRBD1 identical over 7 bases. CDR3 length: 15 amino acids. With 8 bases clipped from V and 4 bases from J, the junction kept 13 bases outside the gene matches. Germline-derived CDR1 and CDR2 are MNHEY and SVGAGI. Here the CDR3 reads CASVPLQGYSYGYTF. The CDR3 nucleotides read TGTGCCAGCGTCCCCCTACAGGGGTACAGCTATGGCTACACCTTC.

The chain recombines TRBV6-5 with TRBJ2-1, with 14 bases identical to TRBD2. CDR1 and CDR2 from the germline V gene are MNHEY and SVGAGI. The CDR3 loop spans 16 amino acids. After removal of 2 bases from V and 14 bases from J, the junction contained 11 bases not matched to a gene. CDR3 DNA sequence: TGTGCCAGCAGTTACGGTGTTGGGACTAGCGGGAGTCCTGAGTTCTTC. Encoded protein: CASSYGVGTSGSPEFF.

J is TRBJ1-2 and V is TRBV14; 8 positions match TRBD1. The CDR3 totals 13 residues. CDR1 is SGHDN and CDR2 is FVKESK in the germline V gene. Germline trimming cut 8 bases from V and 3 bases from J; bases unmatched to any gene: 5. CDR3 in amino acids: CASGQGWDYGYTF. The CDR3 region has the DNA TGTGCCAGCGGACAGGGCTGGGACTATGGCTACACCTTC.

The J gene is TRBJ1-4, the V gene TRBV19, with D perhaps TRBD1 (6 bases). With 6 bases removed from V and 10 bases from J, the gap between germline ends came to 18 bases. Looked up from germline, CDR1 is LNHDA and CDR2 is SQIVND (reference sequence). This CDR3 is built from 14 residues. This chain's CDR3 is CASRNGQGIAKLFF. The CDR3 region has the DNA TGTGCCAGTAGGAATGGGCAGGGGATTGCAAAACTGTTTTTT.

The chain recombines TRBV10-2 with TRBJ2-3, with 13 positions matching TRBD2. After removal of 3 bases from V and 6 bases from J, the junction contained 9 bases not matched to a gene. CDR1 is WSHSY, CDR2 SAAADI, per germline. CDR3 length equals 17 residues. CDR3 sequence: CASSDPGLAGAADTQYF. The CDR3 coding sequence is TGCGCCAGCAGTGACCCTGGACTAGCGGGGGCGGCGGATACGCAGTATTTT.

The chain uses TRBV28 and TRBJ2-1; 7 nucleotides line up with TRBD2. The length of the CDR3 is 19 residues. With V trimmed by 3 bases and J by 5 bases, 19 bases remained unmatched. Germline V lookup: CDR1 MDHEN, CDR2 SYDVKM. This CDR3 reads CASSLGRLGLAGSNNEQFF. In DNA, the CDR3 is TGTGCCAGCAGTTTGGGCAGACTGGGGTTAGCGGGCAGTAACAATGAGCAGTTCTTC. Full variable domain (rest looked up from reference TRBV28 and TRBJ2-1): DVKVTQSSRYLVKRTGEKVFLECVQDMDHENMFWYRQDPGLGLRLIYFSYDVKMKEKGDIPEGYSVSREKKERFSLILESASTNQTSMYLCASSLGRLGLAGSNNEQFFGPGTRLTVL.

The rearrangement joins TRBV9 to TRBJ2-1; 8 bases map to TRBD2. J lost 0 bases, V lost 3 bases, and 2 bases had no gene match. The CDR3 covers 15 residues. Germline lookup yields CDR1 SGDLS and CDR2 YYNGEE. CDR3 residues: CASSGSGSSYNEQFF. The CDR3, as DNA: TGTGCCAGCAGCGGAAGCGGGAGCTCCTACAATGAGCAGTTCTTC.

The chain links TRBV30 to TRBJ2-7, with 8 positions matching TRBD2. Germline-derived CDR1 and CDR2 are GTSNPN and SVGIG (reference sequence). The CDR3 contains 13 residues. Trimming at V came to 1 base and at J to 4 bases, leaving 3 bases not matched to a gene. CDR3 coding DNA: TGTGCCTGGAGTGCCGGGGGGGGATACGAGCAGTACTTC. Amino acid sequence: CAWSAGGGYEQYF.

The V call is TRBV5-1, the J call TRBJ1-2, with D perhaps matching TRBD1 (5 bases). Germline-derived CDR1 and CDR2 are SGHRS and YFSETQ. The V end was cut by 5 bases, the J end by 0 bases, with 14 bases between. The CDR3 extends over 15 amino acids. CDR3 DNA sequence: TGCGCCAGCAGAACTGATACAGGAGCTAACTATGGCTACACCTTC. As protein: CASRTDTGANYGYTF.